This TCR beta chain came from a study of regulatory T cells in long-lasting Graves disease. This clonotype was counted only a few times. The CDR3 is 17 residues long. The V end was cut by 6 bases, the J end by 8 bases, with 25 bases between. Time point indicated: newly diagnosed GD, antithyroid drugs for less than 3 months. Construction of the TCR library relied on RNA isolated from PBMCs. Patients were from an endocrinology department in Xi'an, China. To make TCR beta libraries, researchers used iRepertoire HTBI primers and Arm-PCR of CDR3 regions. In TCRdb, the multiplex PCR reads were re-called with MiXCR into one record per CDR3 protein. This sample has approximately 470,000 distinct CDR3 sequences, with about 16% found just once. The same specimen was also included in a second study, on T cells in Graves' hyperthyroidism and ophthalmopathy. That source reports: Hyperthyroidism was newly diagnosed in patients aged 18 to 65 (duration under 2 months). Clonotypes that were expanded in thyroid above 0.001 mostly appeared in blood too.

This specimen was peripheral blood mononuclear cells (PBMCs), taken at new diagnosis, from a patient treated with antithyroid drugs. The V and J genes are TRBV12-3 or TRBV12-4 and TRBJ1-4, with D possibly TRBD1 on 6 matching bases. The TCR was taken from a man between 35 and 55 years old with Graves disease. The CDR3 nucleotides read TGTGCCAGCAGCCCCGGGGGCGCAAAGGCCCTAAGGGAAAAACTGTTTTTT. Amino acids: CASSPGGAKALREKLFF.